Included here is one T cell receptor beta chain sequence, with context. Its antigen is still unknown. The data were obtained in a study of T cell responses to AZD1222 COVID-19 vaccine. Study results and limitations: There were repertoire samples only from the period after the peak T cell response. Spike-specific TCR breadth and depth both grew after two AZD1222 doses.

Trimming stripped 7 bases from V and 3 bases from J, with 12 bases between. The germline V gene has CDR1 GTSNPN and CDR2 SVGIG (reference sequence). This CDR3 has 12 residues. Repertoires were generated with immunoSEQ multiplex PCR, while TCRdb's copy carries only in-frame clones and drops some. The table includes 85,000 to 130,000 clones, over 90% detected once. The sample here was peripheral blood, taken on day 0 of AZD1222 vaccination. The rearrangement joins TRBV30 to TRBJ1-1; D remains unclear. The receptor was isolated from an adult in good health. CDR3 sequence: CAYSKRDTEAFF. The CDR3, as DNA: TGTGCCTATTCGAAACGGGACACTGAAGCTTTCTTT.